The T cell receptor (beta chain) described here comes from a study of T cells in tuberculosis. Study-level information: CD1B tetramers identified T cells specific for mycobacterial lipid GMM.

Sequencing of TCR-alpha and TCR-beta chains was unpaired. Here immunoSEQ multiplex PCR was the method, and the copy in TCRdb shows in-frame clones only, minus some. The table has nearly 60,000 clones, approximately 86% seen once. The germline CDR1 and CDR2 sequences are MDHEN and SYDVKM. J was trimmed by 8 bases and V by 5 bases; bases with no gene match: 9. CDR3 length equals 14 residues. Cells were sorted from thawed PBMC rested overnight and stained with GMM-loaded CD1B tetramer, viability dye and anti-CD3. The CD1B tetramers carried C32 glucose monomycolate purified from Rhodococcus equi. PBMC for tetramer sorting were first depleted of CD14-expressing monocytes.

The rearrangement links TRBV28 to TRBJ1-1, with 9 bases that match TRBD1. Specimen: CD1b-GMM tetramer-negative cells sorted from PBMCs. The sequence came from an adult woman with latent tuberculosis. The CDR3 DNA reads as TGTGCCAGCAGTCCCCCGGGACAGGGTCGAGAAGCTTTCTTT. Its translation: CASSPPGQGREAFF.